This TCR beta chain was obtained from a study of blood T cell repertoires in COVID-19. Across the study: Specimens from acute and convalescent COVID-19 originated in the United States, Italy and Spain.

TCRdb's table, derived via immunoSEQ multiplex PCR, lists solely in-frame clones and lacks some. The data show about 200,000 clones, about 80% seen once. CDR1 and CDR2 from the germline V gene are MNHEY and SMNVEV (reference sequence). The CDR3 loop spans 16 amino acids. Trimming took 2 bases from V and 3 from J; bases not matched to a gene: 4. The study assigned cohorts using participant-reported clinical history. Before being deemed recovered, Cohort 3 donors had two negative PCRs, clearance, or symptom resolution. Sequencing was carried out using PBMCs or T cells enriched from blood (not recorded which). The sequence was obtained from a man aged 35 to 55 who had recovered from COVID-19. V usage is TRBV27 and J usage is TRBJ2-3; 11 bases align to TRBD2. CDR3 sequence: CASSLASGGSTDTQYF. The DNA of the CDR3 is TGTGCCAGCAGTTTAGCTAGCGGGGGGTCGACAGATACGCAGTATTTT.